This is a list of T cell receptor beta chains from one sample in a study of T cells in localized non-small cell lung cancer. Sequencing used immunoSEQ multiplex PCR; TCRdb keeps in-frame clones, though not all of them. The data contain approximately 6,000 clones, under 30% of them singletons. The sample here was lung tumor tissue, taken before any cancer treatment. All receptors come from a female donor older than 55 with stage I lung adenocarcinoma. CDR3s include the opening cysteine and the closing phenylalanine or tryptophan. The D gene is left open where the match is weak. Clone size appears in some rows only: once, few, many, or a class for an expanded clone.

CDR3 length: 14; D gene: TRBD1; clone size: .; V gene: TRBV6-8; J gene: TRBJ1-5; CDR3 DNA: TGTGCCAGCAGACCAGGGGGGAATGACCAGCCCCAGCATTTT; CDR3 protein: CASRPGGNDQPQHF
CDR3 length: 17; D gene: TRBD1; clone size: few; V gene: TRBV19; J gene: TRBJ2-1; CDR3 DNA: TGTGCCAGTAGTATAGATCTTTTCCGGACAGGGTACAATGAGCAGTTCTTC; CDR3 protein: CASSIDLFRTGYNEQFF
CDR3 length: 15; D gene: .; clone size: .; V gene: TRBV10-2; J gene: TRBJ2-3; CDR3 DNA: TGCGCCAGCAGTTACTCCATCGGACTATTGGATACGCAGTATTTT; CDR3 protein: CASSYSIGLLDTQYF
CDR3 length: 16; D gene: TRBD1; clone size: .; V gene: TRBV9; J gene: TRBJ2-1; CDR3 DNA: TGTGCCAGCAGCGTATCACGGGACAGGGCGTCCAATGAGCAGTTCTTC; CDR3 protein: CASSVSRDRASNEQFF
CDR3 length: 18; D gene: TRBD2; clone size: .; V gene: TRBV9; J gene: TRBJ2-3; CDR3 DNA: TGTGCCAGCAGCGTAGGACTAGCGGGAGGTCCCTACACAGATACGCAGTATTTT; CDR3 protein: CASSVGLAGGPYTDTQYF
CDR3 length: 15; D gene: TRBD1; clone size: .; V gene: TRBV9; J gene: TRBJ1-5; CDR3 DNA: TGTGCCAGCAGTGAAGCGGCGCCAGGGGGGCAGCCCCAGCATTTT; CDR3 protein: CASSEAAPGGQPQHF
CDR3 length: 15; D gene: TRBD1; clone size: few; V gene: TRBV6-8; J gene: TRBJ1-2; CDR3 DNA: TGTGCCAGCAGTCCACAGGGGACTCTTAACTATGGCTACACCTTC; CDR3 protein: CASSPQGTLNYGYTF
CDR3 length: 15; D gene: .; clone size: .; V gene: TRBV10-2; J gene: TRBJ2-1; CDR3 DNA: TGCGCCAGCAGTGACCCTGCCGGGTCTAAGAATGAGCAGTTCTTC; CDR3 protein: CASSDPAGSKNEQFF
CDR3 length: 15; D gene: .; clone size: few; V gene: TRBV9; J gene: TRBJ2-5; CDR3 DNA: TGTGCCAGCAGCGTAGGGGCAGTGGACCAAGAGACCCAGTACTTC; CDR3 protein: CASSVGAVDQETQYF
CDR3 length: 14; D gene: TRBD1; clone size: .; V gene: TRBV5-1; J gene: TRBJ1-2; CDR3 DNA: TGCGCCAGCAGCTCGACAGGGCGTGGCTATGGCTACACCTTC; CDR3 protein: CASSSTGRGYGYTF
CDR3 length: 17; D gene: TRBD2; clone size: few; V gene: TRBV6-8; J gene: TRBJ2-7; CDR3 DNA: TGTGCCAGCAGTTACGGACTAGCGGGAGACTACTCCTACGAGCAGTACTTC; CDR3 protein: CASSYGLAGDYSYEQYF
CDR3 length: 13; D gene: .; clone size: .; V gene: TRBV29-1; J gene: TRBJ2-5; CDR3 DNA: TGCAGCTCCCTCGGAGGGGGACAAGAGACCCAGTACTTC; CDR3 protein: CSSLGGGQETQYF